This TCR beta chain is drawn from a study of CD8+ T cells in alopecia areata. Across the whole study: Patients received oral tofacitinib, 5 to 10 mg twice daily, for moderate-to-severe alopecia areata.

Isolated RNA was reverse transcribed into cDNA used as the sequencing template. The method was immunoSEQ multiplex PCR; TCRdb's version includes in-frame clones alone and lacks a portion of them. The sample yields 150,000 or so clones, about 90% seen once. CDR3 length: 16 amino acids. V gave up 4 bases and J gave up 3 bases; unmatched junction bases: 11. The germline V gene encodes CDR1 MNHEY and CDR2 SVGAGI. The J gene is TRBJ1-2, the V gene TRBV6-5; 7 bases match TRBD1. The source is a human donor with alopecia areata. This sample comprised CD8+ T cells sorted from blood, obtained at week 0. Written as DNA, the CDR3 is TGTGCCAGCAGTTCGCTACAGGGGCCCACTCACTATGGCTACACCTTC. Protein sequence: CASSSLQGPTHYGYTF.